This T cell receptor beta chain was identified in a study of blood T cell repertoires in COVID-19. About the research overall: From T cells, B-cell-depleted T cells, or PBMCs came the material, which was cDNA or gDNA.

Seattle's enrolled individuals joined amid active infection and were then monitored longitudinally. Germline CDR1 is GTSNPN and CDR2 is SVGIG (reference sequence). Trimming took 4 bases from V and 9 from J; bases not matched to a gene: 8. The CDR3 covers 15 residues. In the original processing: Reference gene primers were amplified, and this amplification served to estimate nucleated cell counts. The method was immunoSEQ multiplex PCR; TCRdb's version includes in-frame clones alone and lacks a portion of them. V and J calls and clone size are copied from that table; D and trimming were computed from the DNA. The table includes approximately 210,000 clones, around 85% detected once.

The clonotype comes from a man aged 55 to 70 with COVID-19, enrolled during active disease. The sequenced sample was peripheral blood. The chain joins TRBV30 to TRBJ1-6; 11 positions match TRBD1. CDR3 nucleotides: TGTGCCTGGAAGGACAGGGGGCGCCTAGTTTCACCCCTCCACTTT. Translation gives CAWKDRGRLVSPLHF.